What follows are 8 T cell receptor beta chains derived from one specimen sequenced in a study of T cells in Graves' hyperthyroidism and ophthalmopathy. RNA transcripts were the template for amplifying TCR beta CDR3 regions. The HTBI primer set was used in a first-round RT-PCR of the TCR CDR3. TCRdb reprocessed the multiplex PCR reads via MiXCR and lists one record per CDR3 protein. The data show 650,000 to 850,000 distinct CDR3 sequences, roughly a sixth seen once. The sample taken for sequencing was blood. These TCRs come from a woman between 50 and 59 years old with Graves' hyperthyroidism that later progressed to Graves' ophthalmopathy.

This clonotype was found many times. One junction end does not reproduce the germline sequence, and a read error may be involved. V and J are TRBV20-1 and TRBJ2-2, with 7 bases lining up with TRBD1. The CDR3 has 15 residues. Per germline, CDR1 DFQATT and CDR2 SNEGSKA (reference sequence). The CDR3 spells CSARGGQQNTGELFF. The DNA for the CDR3 is TGCAGTGCTAGAGGGGGACAGCAGAACACCGGGGAACTGTTTTTT.

J is TRBJ2-2 and V is TRBV11-2; 12 nucleotides agree with TRBD2. The CDR3 covers 15 residues. V was pared by 5 bases and J by 5 bases, with 3 bases of the junction left unmatched. In germline, CDR1 is SGHAT, CDR2 FQNNGV. The CDR3 DNA reads TGTGCCAGCAGCCACCTAGCGGGGGGGACCGGGGAGCTGTTTTTT. Translating gives CASSHLAGGTGELFF.

V is TRBV7-2 and J is TRBJ2-7; D gene uncertain. V was trimmed by 7 bases and J by 0 bases, leaving 13 bases between them. The germline V gene has CDR1 SGHTA and CDR2 FQGNSA. This CDR3 region has 14 residues. The CDR3 sequence is CASTSISFSYEQYF. CDR3 nucleotide sequence: TGTGCCAGCACCTCGATCTCCTTCTCCTACGAGCAGTACTTC.

This clonotype was detected ten times or more. The chain joins TRBV12-3 or TRBV12-4 to TRBJ1-2; D might be TRBD1 (5 bases). The CDR3 is made up of 15 amino acids. Trimming removed 7 bases at V and 4 bases at J, with 19 bases between. The CDR3 DNA is TGTGCCAGCACTCACGGGGGGGGAGGTGTCTATGGCTACACCTTC. It codes for CASTHGGGGVYGYTF.

The chain recombines TRBV6-5 with TRBJ2-1; 8 positions match TRBD2. This CDR3 spans 18 amino acids. CDR1 is MNHEY and CDR2 is SVGAGI in the germline V gene. V gave up 0 bases and J gave up 6 bases; unmatched junction bases: 13. The CDR3 nucleotides read TGTGCCAGCAGTTACTCTGGAAGTGGGACTAGTCATTCCAATGAGCAGTTCTTC. Protein product: CASSYSGSGTSHSNEQFF.

This clonotype was counted only a few times. The V gene is TRBV4-2, the J gene TRBJ2-5, with 11 bases identical to TRBD2. CDR1 and CDR2 (germline): LGHNA, YNFKEQ. The CDR3 runs to 16 residues. Unmatched junction bases numbered 7, after V lost 1 base and J lost 6 bases. The CDR3 reads CASSQVAGGGPKTQYF. The CDR3 bases are TGTGCCAGCAGCCAAGTAGCGGGGGGGGGCCCCAAGACCCAGTACTTC.

This clonotype was seen many times. The DNA of the CDR3 is TGCAGTGCTAGTTTGACTCGTGGTGAGGGTGGCCAGTACTTC. The encoded protein is CSASLTRGEGGQYF. The chain carries TRBV20-1 and TRBJ2-5, with D tentatively TRBD2 (5 bases). CDR1 DFQATT and CDR2 SNEGSKA come from the germline V gene (reference sequence). The V end lost 3 bases, the J end lost 10 bases, and 21 bases lay between the germline ends. The CDR3 sequence is 14 residues long.

The table lists this clonotype with many counts. This rearrangement joins TRBV20-1 to TRBJ1-2; D remains unclear. The CDR3 loop spans 14 amino acids. V was cut by 0 bases and J by 7 bases, with 15 bases left in between. The germline V gene encodes CDR1 DFQATT and CDR2 SNEGSKA (reference sequence). CDR3 in DNA: TGCAGTGCTAGAGAGGGTTCGGCAGTAGCTGGCTACACCTTC. As protein: CSAREGSAVAGYTF.